The T cell receptor beta chain under discussion was sequenced for a study of beta chain features in type 1 diabetes. The study reverse transcribed the entire isolated RNA, so it sequenced expressed TCRB transcripts. Method: immunoSEQ multiplex PCR; TCRdb's copy keeps in-frame clones and lacks some. The sample holds 300,000 to 350,000 clones, around 13% seen once. Study-wide results and caveats: Cells expressing TCR highly could be over-represented by cDNA sequencing. Shortening of TCRB CDR3s, moderate but significant, appeared in all four CD4+ subsets of Type 1 diabetes patients. Shorter templates might be favored by PCR, equally in patients and controls.

Per germline, CDR1 SGHDT and CDR2 YYEEEE. Trimming took off 4 bases at V and 1 base at J, with 14 bases between the two ends. This CDR3 is 16 amino acids long. This clone was detected only a few times. Its target is not known. The TCR comes from a man younger than 45 in good health. Specimen: central memory CD4+ T cells from blood. V usage is TRBV5-6 and J usage is TRBJ2-2; D not certain. CDR3 residues: CASSTPVVGNTGELFF. DNA of the CDR3: TGTGCCAGCAGCACCCCAGTCGTCGGGAACACCGGGGAGCTGTTTTTT.